Detailed here is one T cell receptor beta chain. The sample is drawn from a study of PD-1 blockade in mismatch repair-deficient tumors. V was pared by 4 bases and J by 6 bases, with 12 bases of the junction left unmatched. The CDR3 is made up of 16 amino acids. The germline CDR1 and CDR2 sequences are PRHDT and FYEKMQ (reference sequence). Sequencing used immunoSEQ multiplex PCR; TCRdb keeps in-frame clones, though not all of them. The profile shows fewer than 100,000 clones, around 85% of them singletons. The J gene is TRBJ2-1, the V gene TRBV13; 7 bases fit TRBD1. The sequence was obtained from an adult with mismatch repair-deficient cancer. The sequencing used peripheral blood, collected 12 weeks after starting pembrolizumab. CDR3 region: CASSSATGRTRNEQFF. DNA for the CDR3: TGTGCCAGCAGCTCCGCGACAGGGAGAACTCGCAATGAGCAGTTCTTC.